This T cell receptor beta chain was identified during a study of type 1 regulatory T cells. Whole-study context: T-allo10 is a Tr1-enriched, alloantigen-specific CD4 T cell product made in vitro.

One entry per CDR3 protein, called by TCRdb with MiXCR from the reads. The sample lists 88,000 or so distinct CDR3 sequences; 25% to 40% were seen once. This clonotype was recorded many times. The CDR3 extends over 15 amino acids. The germline V gene has CDR1 LNHNV and CDR2 YYDKDF (reference sequence). The trim removed 9 bases at V and 7 bases at J, leaving 12 bases unmatched. The chain uses TRBV15 and TRBJ2-1, with 10 bases that match TRBD1. The sequence was collected from a human donor in good health. The sequencing input was CD4+ T cells, either the whole sample or a sorted fraction (not recorded which). This CDR3 is CATSDRGLEGNEQFF. The CDR3 bases are TGTGCCACATCGGACAGGGGGTTGGAGGGTAATGAGCAGTTCTTC. The entire variable domain, with the rest obtained from reference TRBV15 and TRBJ2-1, is as follows: DAMVIQNPRYQVTQFGKPVTLSCSQTLNHNVMYWYQQKSSQAPKLLFHYYDKDFNNEADTPDNFQSRRPNTSFCFLDIRSPGLGDTAMYLCATSDRGLEGNEQFFGPGTRLTVL.